These 29 T cell receptor beta chains share one sample of origin, sequenced in a study of beta chain features in type 1 diabetes. The entirety of the isolated RNA underwent reverse transcription, so expressed TCRB transcripts were sequenced. Clones were read by immunoSEQ multiplex PCR, and TCRdb kept only the in-frame ones, dropping some. The sample lists almost 250,000 clones, roughly 13% occurring once. Sequences were obtained from naive CD4+ T cells from blood. The receptors stem from a woman aged 40 to 50 in good health.

CDR3 residues: CASSEAGGRNQPQHF. The CDR3 nucleotides are TGTGCCAGCAGTGAAGCGGGGGGAAGGAATCAGCCCCAGCATTTT. The chain employs TRBV6-1 and TRBJ1-5; D might be TRBD1 (5 bases). Trimming stripped 0 bases from V and 4 bases from J, with 10 bases between. Germline CDR1 reads MNHNS; CDR2 reads SASEGT. The CDR3 spans 15 residues.

CDR3 in amino acids: CASSVVGDRGHEAFF. The CDR3 DNA reads TGTGCCAGCAGCGTGGTGGGGGACAGGGGGCATGAAGCTTTCTTT. This rearrangement joins TRBV11-2 to TRBJ1-1; TRBD1 matches 12 bases. V lost 5 bases and J lost 7; bases outside the gene matches: 8. Germline V lookup: CDR1 SGHAT, CDR2 FQNNGV. The CDR3 runs to 15 residues.

The gene calls are TRBV19 and TRBJ1-2, with D possibly being TRBD1 (5 bases). The V end lost 8 bases, the J end lost 4 bases, and 14 bases lay between the germline ends. The germline gives CDR1 LNHDA, CDR2 SQIVND (reference sequence). The CDR3 spans 13 residues. The CDR3 DNA follows: TGTGCCAGTGACAGCGGGAGTTTCTATGGCTACACCTTC. Its translation: CASDSGSFYGYTF.

V gene TRBV7-2 combines with J gene TRBJ2-4, with D possibly matching TRBD1 (5 bases). In germline, CDR1 is SGHTA, CDR2 FQGNSA. This CDR3 is 13 amino acids long. Trimming took off 5 bases at V and 7 bases at J, with 12 bases between the two ends. The CDR3 sequence: CASSPPGSNIQYF. CDR3 coding DNA: TGTGCCAGCAGCCCCCCAGGGTCGAACATTCAGTACTTC.

The V call is TRBV6-5, the J call TRBJ2-7, with D unclear. Trimming cost V 6 bases and J 0 bases, with 15 bases left between them. This CDR3 has 15 residues. Per the germline V gene, CDR1 is MNHEY and CDR2 is SVGAGI. The DNA for the CDR3 is TGTGCCAGCAGGATGAGTAGTTTGAGCTCCTACGAGCAGTACTTC. Residues: CASRMSSLSSYEQYF.

The chain employs TRBV23-1 and TRBJ1-1; maybe TRBD1 (5 bases). TRBV23-1 is filed as an ORF, its function uncertain. Between the trimmed V and J ends, which lost 11 bases and 0 bases, there was a span of 10 bases. This CDR3 is built from 12 residues. The CDR3 bases are TGCGCCTGGGTCAGGGTGAACACTGAAGCTTTCTTT. Translation gives CAWVRVNTEAFF.

The gene calls are TRBV18 and TRBJ1-6; 9 bases agree with TRBD1. Germline lookup yields CDR1 KGHSH and CDR2 LQKENI. V lost 6 bases to trimming and J lost 8 bases; unmatched junction nucleotides: 8. This CDR3 contains 15 residues. The CDR3 bases are TGTGCCAGCTCGGCGGGACAGGGAGTCGATTCACCCCTCCACTTT. This codes for CASSAGQGVDSPLHF.

The V gene is TRBV14, the J gene TRBJ2-7; D gene uncertain. V lost 1 base to trimming and J lost 2 bases, with 18 bases between them. This CDR3 contains 17 residues. Germline V lookup: CDR1 SGHDN, CDR2 FVKESK. CDR3 nucleotide sequence: TGTGCCAGCAGCCAAGTCTTTGCAGAAGCGAACCCCTACGAGCAGTACTTC. This codes for CASSQVFAEANPYEQYF.

This clone was recorded a few times. This CDR3 reads CASSVTSLRETQYF. The CDR3 coding sequence is TGTGCCAGCAGTGTGACTAGCCTTAGGGAGACCCAGTACTTC. This sequence joins TRBV2 and TRBJ2-5; 7 positions match TRBD2. CDR3 length equals 14 residues. Germline V gene sequence: CDR1 SNHLY, CDR2 FYNNEI. After removal of 4 bases from V and 5 bases from J, the junction contained 7 bases not matched to a gene.

This clone was found a few times. The gene calls are TRBV21-1 and TRBJ2-4; the table's D gene call, TRBD2, was not cross checked with the DNA. TRBV21-1 is a listed pseudogene. This CDR3 is built from 15 residues. For the CDR3, the DNA is TGTGCCAGCAGCAAAGGGGGGGGCAGGAAAAACATTCAGTACTTC. Protein product: CASSKGGGRKNIQYF.

V is TRBV6-5 and J is TRBJ2-1; 10 bases align to TRBD1. This CDR3 has 15 residues. CDR1 is MNHEY, CDR2 SVGAGI, per germline. The junction had 8 bases not matched to a gene; V was cut back by 5 bases and J by 7 bases. CDR3 region: CASSPVGTGVNEQFF. The CDR3 DNA reads TGTGCCAGCAGTCCCGTCGGGACAGGGGTTAATGAGCAGTTCTTC.

CDR3 region: CASSFGGQLIETQYF. CDR3 nucleotide sequence: TGCGCCAGCAGCTTTGGGGGACAGTTGATCGAGACCCAGTACTTC. This chain connects TRBV5-1 to TRBJ2-5; 7 bases align to TRBD1. V was clipped by 2 bases and J by 5 bases; unmatched bases: 9. Germline assignment: CDR1 SGHRS and CDR2 YFSETQ. This CDR3 contains 15 residues.

The sample holds a few counts of this clone. V is TRBV5-1 and J is TRBJ1-4; the match to TRBD1 covers 12 bases. Germline assignment: CDR1 SGHRS and CDR2 YFSETQ. This CDR3 has 18 residues. With V trimmed by 4 bases and J by 8 bases, 15 bases remained unmatched. DNA of the CDR3: TGCGCCAGCAGCCGGGGACAGGGGGCGCGAGTTGTGTCCGAAAAACTGTTTTTT. Translating gives CASSRGQGARVVSEKLFF.

The rearrangement links TRBV2 to TRBJ2-1, with TRBD1 matching 7 bases. The V segment lost 5 bases and the J segment 1 base; nucleotides outside the gene matches: 5. The CDR3 has 15 amino acids. Germline CDR1 SNHLY, CDR2 FYNNEI. The CDR3 region is CASSRQGESYNEQFF. In nucleotides, the CDR3 is TGTGCCAGCAGTCGACAGGGAGAGTCCTACAATGAGCAGTTCTTC.

The J gene is TRBJ1-6, the V gene TRBV6-5; 8 bases map to TRBD1. CDR3 length equals 15 residues. CDR1 and CDR2 (germline): MNHEY, SVGAGI. The junction had 8 bases not matched to a gene; V was cut back by 6 bases and J by 7 bases. DNA for the CDR3: TGTGCCAGCAGCCTAGGACAGGGAGGGAATTCACCCCTCCACTTT. The encoded protein is CASSLGQGGNSPLHF.

The V gene is TRBV10-3, the J gene TRBJ2-5; 8 positions match TRBD2. With V trimmed by 6 bases and J by 2 bases, 8 bases remained unmatched. Germline CDR1 reads ENHRY; CDR2 reads SYGVKD. The CDR3 has 15 residues. CDR3 in amino acids: CAISGSGTRQETQYF. The DNA for the CDR3 is TGTGCCATCAGCGGGTCCGGGACTAGGCAAGAGACCCAGTACTTC.

The rearrangement links TRBV4-1 to TRBJ1-6; D not resolved. The V end lost 2 bases, the J end lost 9 bases, and 17 bases lay between the germline ends. The CDR3 has 16 amino acids. Germline values: CDR1 MGHRA, CDR2 YSYEKL. The CDR3 sequence is CASSQTASSAFSPLHF. CDR3 DNA sequence: TGCGCCAGCAGCCAAACAGCCTCCTCGGCCTTTTCACCCCTCCACTTT.

This clone has a handful of counts. V and J are TRBV6-5 and TRBJ1-1; D may be TRBD1 (6 bases). The germline gives CDR1 MNHEY, CDR2 SVGAGI. Trimming shortened V by 10 bases and J by 5 bases, and 17 bases separated the two germline ends. The CDR3 has 13 residues. The CDR3, as DNA: TGTGCCACCACATCGGGGGGCCGGACTGAAGCTTTCTTT. It codes for CATTSGGRTEAFF.

The CDR3 sequence is CASSYSMLGQNTEAFF. CDR3 DNA: TGTGCCAGCAGTTACTCGATGCTGGGACAGAACACTGAAGCTTTCTTT. The J gene is TRBJ1-1, the V gene TRBV6-5; TRBD1 is a possible D gene (6 bases). This CDR3 spans 16 amino acids. The V end was cut by 0 bases, the J end by 1 base, with 12 bases between. Germline V CDR1 and CDR2: MNHEY, SVGAGI.

The chain links TRBV7-2 to TRBJ2-4, with 10 positions matching TRBD1. This CDR3 has 17 residues. CDR1 is SGHTA, CDR2 FQGNSA, per germline. V dropped 5 bases and J dropped 8; count of bases not matched to a gene: 15. This chain's CDR3 is CASSITGTGVGGDIQYF. CDR3 coding DNA: TGTGCCAGCAGCATAACCGGGACAGGGGTCGGCGGTGACATTCAGTACTTC.

This clone was picked up a small number of times. The CDR3, as DNA: TGCGCCAGCAGCTTCCGTAGCGGGGGGGCCACAGATACGCAGTATTTT. This encodes CASSFRSGGATDTQYF. The rearrangement joins TRBV5-1 to TRBJ2-3; 11 bases are shared with TRBD2. CDR1 SGHRS and CDR2 YFSETQ come from the germline V gene. This CDR3 is built from 16 residues. Germline trimming cut 2 bases from V and 2 bases from J; bases unmatched to any gene: 4.

This clone has more than one count but fewer than ten. The chain uses TRBV5-1 and TRBJ2-1; a weak D match, TRBD1 (5 bases). Germline-derived CDR1 and CDR2 are SGHRS and YFSETQ. V lost 5 bases to trimming and J lost 4 bases, with 16 bases between them. The CDR3 loop spans 15 amino acids. The CDR3 sequence is CASSSSTALYNEQFF. In nucleotides, the CDR3 is TGCGCCAGCAGTTCATCGACAGCCTTATACAATGAGCAGTTCTTC. Variable domain in full (rest from reference TRBV5-1 and TRBJ2-1): KAGVTQTPRYLIKTRGQQVTLSCSPISGHRSVSWYQQTPGQGLQFLFEYFSETQRNKGNFPGRFSGRQFSNSRSEMNVSTLELGDSALYLCASSSSTALYNEQFFGPGTRLTVL.

This clone was detected a few times. The chain couples TRBV6-5 to TRBJ2-1, with D possibly being TRBD1 (5 bases). Trimming pared 7 bases from V and 5 bases from J, leaving 15 bases between. This CDR3 has 14 amino acids. Germline CDR1 is MNHEY and CDR2 is SVGAGI. The CDR3 here is CASKKVARDNEQFF. In nucleotides, the CDR3 is TGTGCCAGCAAAAAGGTGGCCAGGGACAATGAGCAGTTCTTC.

This clone was observed a few times. This rearrangement joins TRBV2 to TRBJ2-1; a possible D gene is TRBD2 (7 bases). The length of the CDR3 is 17 residues. CDR1 is SNHLY, CDR2 FYNNEI, per germline. V gave up 4 bases and J gave up 5 bases, with 21 bases separating them. The CDR3: CASSGGRGGERHNEQFF. For the CDR3, the DNA is TGTGCCAGCAGTGGGGGTCGAGGGGGGGAGAGACACAATGAGCAGTTCTTC.

The genes are TRBV4-1 and TRBJ2-3; possibly TRBD2 for D (6 bases). With 1 base removed from V and 6 bases from J, the gap between germline ends came to 11 bases. CDR3 size: 14 residues. The germline V gene encodes CDR1 MGHRA and CDR2 YSYEKL. This CDR3 is CASSQARGRDTQYF. The CDR3 DNA sequence: TGCGCCAGCAGCCAAGCCCGGGGGAGGGATACGCAGTATTTT.

V is TRBV27 and J is TRBJ1-5; tentatively, D is TRBD1 (6 bases). This CDR3 comprises 15 residues. Per the germline V gene, CDR1 is MNHEY and CDR2 is SMNVEV (reference sequence). Trimming cost V 5 bases and J 6 bases, with 17 bases left between them. The CDR3 spells CASSPRAGETQPQHF. The CDR3 region has the DNA TGTGCCAGCAGTCCCCGGGCAGGGGAGACTCAGCCCCAGCATTTT.

This clone turned up a few times. The chain links TRBV6-5 to TRBJ2-3; 8 bases match TRBD1. The CDR3 is 16 amino acids. Trimming removed 1 base from V and 3 bases from J; junction bases left unmatched: 6. CDR1 and CDR2 (germline): MNHEY, SVGAGI. The CDR3 protein is CASSYFRTGRTDTQYF. DNA for the CDR3: TGTGCCAGCAGTTACTTCCGGACAGGGAGGACAGATACGCAGTATTTT.

This clone was recorded a few times. The chain uses TRBV7-6 and TRBJ2-5; D is perhaps TRBD2 (5 bases). Germline values: CDR1 SGHVS, CDR2 FNYEAQ. CDR3 length equals 13 residues. With 2 bases removed from V and 3 bases from J, the gap between germline ends came to 7 bases. The CDR3 region is CASSLREKETQYF. The CDR3 DNA reads as TGTGCCAGCAGCTTACGGGAAAAAGAGACCCAGTACTTC.

V and J are TRBV10-1 and TRBJ2-1; D is unclear. Germline V gives CDR1 WNHNN, CDR2 SYGVQD (reference sequence). Trimming cost V 6 bases and J 5 bases, with 14 bases left between them. CDR3 size: 14 residues. CDR3 loop: CASSKQTLNNEQFF. The CDR3 DNA follows: TGCGCCAGCAGCAAACAGACCCTAAACAATGAGCAGTTCTTC.